This TCR beta chain was captured in a study of tumor-infiltrating lymphocytes in primary liver carcinoma. Unsorted bulk tissue, roughly 20-32 mg of it, served as the source for co-extraction of RNA and DNA. In this sample, this clonotype turned up many times. After removal of 4 bases from V and 3 bases from J, the junction contained 9 bases not matched to a gene. This CDR3 is 16 amino acids long. Germline lookup yields CDR1 MGHRA and CDR2 YSYEKL. From 500 to 600 ng of total RNA, TCR beta-specific cDNA was reverse-transcribed using a constant-region primer. Generation of the TCR beta libraries relied on three nested multiplex PCR rounds using slightly modified ARM-PCR. The opening two PCR rounds, about 10 cycles each, paired TRBV1-TRBV30 forward primers with a C-beta reverse primer. TCRdb called the multiplex PCR reads again in MiXCR, with one record for every CDR3 protein. The table shows some 94,000 distinct CDR3 sequences, with roughly 69% occurring only once.

Source material: liver tumor tissue from sampling region 5. Subset in this sample: tumor region T5, tumor centre. The clonotype was recovered from a woman in her sixties or seventies with primary liver carcinoma and hepatitis B virus infection. The rearrangement uses TRBV4-1 and TRBJ2-1; 7 bases align to TRBD2. The CDR3 DNA is TGCGCCAGCAGCCCAACGTCGGGAGGACTCTACAATGAGCAGTTCTTC. Protein product: CASSPTSGGLYNEQFF.